This passage covers 18 T cell receptor beta chains from one sample sequenced in a study of blood T cells in healthy people across ages. The second PCR ran roughly 6 to 11 cycles with a sample-barcoded 5' primer and J-beta primers. From the 5' RACE reads, TCRdb called clonotypes with MiXCR, one entry per CDR3 protein. This table holds around 940,000 distinct CDR3 sequences, roughly 51% found once. Specimen: blood. These receptors all stem from a woman in her sixties or seventies in good health.

The rearrangement joins TRBV5-1 to TRBJ2-7; a weak D match, TRBD2 (6 bases). There are 13 residues in the CDR3. The V and J ends lost 6 bases and 3 bases respectively, with 13 bases between them. Germline V gene lookup returns CDR1 SGHRS and CDR2 YFSETQ. This CDR3 is CASKKGGDYEQYF. The CDR3 nucleotides are TGCGCCAGCAAGAAGGGAGGTGACTACGAGCAGTACTTC. Filled out from reference TRBV5-1 and TRBJ2-7, the complete variable domain reads KAGVTQTPRYLIKTRGQQVTLSCSPISGHRSVSWYQQTPGQGLQFLFEYFSETQRNKGNFPGRFSGRQFSNSRSEMNVSTLELGDSALYLCASKKGGDYEQYFGPGTRLTVT.

The V gene is TRBV7-9, the J gene TRBJ2-1; TRBD2 matches 9 bases. The junction had 6 bases not matched to a gene; V was cut back by 5 bases and J by 10 bases. Germline loops: CDR1 SEHNR, CDR2 FQNEAQ (reference sequence). CDR3 length: 13 amino acids. The CDR3 spells CASSPGLALEQFF. The DNA for the CDR3 is TGTGCCAGCAGCCCCGGACTAGCGCTAGAGCAGTTCTTC.

The chain joins TRBV7-6 to TRBJ2-5, with D hard to call. CDR3 size: 19 residues. Germline CDR1 reads SGHVS; CDR2 reads FNYEAQ. The V end lost 0 bases, the J end lost 7 bases, and 27 bases lay between the germline ends. The CDR3 region is CASSLAPLGLGGTIGTQYF. Here the CDR3 DNA reads TGTGCCAGCAGCTTAGCACCCCTCGGCTTAGGCGGAACCATCGGGACCCAGTACTTC.

The rearrangement joins TRBV27 to TRBJ2-7; D not certain. The germline V and J ends were trimmed by 5 bases and 0 bases, with 14 bases remaining between them. The CDR3 is made up of 15 amino acids. The germline CDR1 and CDR2 sequences are MNHEY and SMNVEV (reference sequence). CDR3 coding DNA: TGTGCCAGCAGTCCTCGGCCGGGTTTCTCCTACGAGCAGTACTTC. Translation: CASSPRPGFSYEQYF.

This clonotype was observed a handful of times. V usage is TRBV7-9 and J usage is TRBJ1-2; D gene unclear. The CDR3 length is 13 residues. Germline V CDR1 and CDR2: SEHNR, FQNEAQ (reference sequence). The ends were cut back, 1 base at V and 4 bases at J, with 7 bases in the middle. The CDR3 sequence is CASSLEQAYGYTF. In DNA form, the CDR3 reads TGTGCCAGCAGCTTAGAACAAGCCTATGGCTACACCTTC.

This clonotype was found many times. Its ends do not fully match the called genes, so a read error is possible. The gene calls are TRBV5-5 and TRBJ2-3; D possibly uses TRBD1 or TRBD2 (5 bases each). Germline CDR1 reads SGHKS; CDR2 reads YYEKEE (reference sequence). The CDR3 runs to 13 residues. CDR3 bases: TGCGCCAGCAGCTTGGGACGATCAGATACGCAGTATTTT. Residues: CASSLGRSDTQYF.

A few counts support this clonotype. The chain links TRBV29-1 to TRBJ2-1; the D gene is possibly TRBD2 (6 bases). Trimming cost V 4 bases and J 1 base, with 11 bases left between them. This CDR3 spans 14 amino acids. CDR1 and CDR2 from the germline V gene are SQVTM and ANQGSEA. CDR3 bases: TGCAGCGTTGGTGGCGGGACGTCCTACAATGAGCAGTTCTTC. Its protein is CSVGGGTSYNEQFF.

Only a few counts were recorded for this clonotype. V gene TRBV27 combines with J gene TRBJ2-7, with D perhaps matching TRBD1 or TRBD2 (5 bases each). The ends were cut back, 0 bases at V and 0 bases at J, with 12 bases in the middle. Germline CDR1 reads MNHEY; CDR2 reads SMNVEV (reference sequence). This CDR3 has 16 residues. Here the CDR3 DNA reads TGTGCCAGCAGTTTATCGGGACCCCCCTCCTCCTACGAGCAGTACTTC. This codes for CASSLSGPPSSYEQYF.

The chain uses TRBV18 and TRBJ2-7; D possibly uses TRBD1 or TRBD2 (5 bases each). Trimming removed 0 bases from V and 4 bases from J, with 13 bases in between. The CDR3 consists of 15 residues. Looked up from germline, CDR1 is KGHSH and CDR2 is LQKENI. CDR3 coding DNA: TGTGCCAGCTCACCACCGGGGCTAGCCGCGTACGAGCAGTACTTC. As protein: CASSPPGLAAYEQYF.

The chain recombines TRBV20-1 with TRBJ1-4, with D hard to call. CDR1 and CDR2 (germline): DFQATT, SNEGSKA (reference sequence). The V end was cut by 1 base, the J end by 2 bases, with 20 bases between. This CDR3 is built from 18 residues. As DNA, the CDR3 is TGCAGTGCTAGAGGGGGAGGTTACGGCGTCTCTACTAATGAAAAACTGTTTTTT. The encoded protein is CSARGGGYGVSTNEKLFF.

This clonotype was counted between two and nine times. This sequence joins TRBV6-1 and TRBJ2-7, with D hard to call. V was pared by 0 bases and J by 2 bases, with 11 bases between. The CDR3 covers 15 residues. Germline CDR1 reads MNHNS; CDR2 reads SASEGT. Here the CDR3 reads CASSEALGPPYEQYF. The CDR3 DNA is TGTGCCAGCAGTGAAGCGCTCGGGCCCCCCTACGAGCAGTACTTC.

This clonotype was seen only a few times. J is TRBJ1-1 and V is TRBV29-1; TRBD1 matches 7 bases. The CDR3 is 11 residues long. Losses at the gene ends were 8 bases for V and 5 bases for J; bases not matched to a gene: 5. The germline gives CDR1 SQVTM, CDR2 ANQGSEA. CDR3: CSYRGRTEAFF. In DNA, the CDR3 is TGCAGCTACAGGGGACGGACTGAAGCTTTCTTT.

This chain connects TRBV20-1 to TRBJ2-2; D might be TRBD2 (6 bases). With 0 bases removed from V and 3 bases from J, the gap between germline ends came to 11 bases. The CDR3 consists of 15 residues. In germline, CDR1 is DFQATT, CDR2 SNEGSKA (reference sequence). CDR3 residues: CSARDSTRDTGELFF. CDR3 DNA sequence: TGCAGTGCTAGAGATTCGACTAGGGACACCGGGGAGCTGTTTTTT.

The J gene is TRBJ2-7, the V gene TRBV27; possibly TRBD1 or TRBD2 for D (5 bases each). V was cut by 5 bases and J by 4 bases, with 18 bases left in between. The CDR3 has 15 residues. CDR1 MNHEY and CDR2 SMNVEV come from the germline V gene (reference sequence). The chain's CDR3 is CASSPTGTLKYEQYF. CDR3 nucleotides: TGTGCCAGCAGTCCAACCGGGACCCTAAAATACGAGCAGTACTTC.

This chain joins TRBV29-1 and TRBJ2-1, with 11 bases fitting TRBD1. Unmatched junction bases numbered 6, after V lost 1 base and J lost 10 bases. The CDR3 is 14 residues long. CDR1 is SQVTM and CDR2 is ANQGSEA in the germline V gene. Here the CDR3 DNA reads TGCAGCGTTGAAGTGGGGACAGGGGGAGGCGAGCAGTTCTTC. Translation: CSVEVGTGGGEQFF.

The sample holds a few counts of this clonotype. The rearrangement links TRBV29-1 to TRBJ1-2; 9 bases agree with TRBD1. The length of the CDR3 is 13 residues. Losses at the gene ends were 7 bases for V and 7 bases for J; bases not matched to a gene: 10. Germline lookup yields CDR1 SQVTM and CDR2 ANQGSEA. The CDR3 DNA reads as TGCAGCGCCGGGGGACAGGGAAGGGGTGGCTACACCTTC. Its protein is CSAGGQGRGGYTF.

V gene TRBV20-1 combines with J gene TRBJ2-5; D possibly corresponds to TRBD1 (6 bases). V lost 2 bases and J 11 bases, leaving 15 bases between the germline ends. The CDR3 contains 12 residues. The germline V gene encodes CDR1 DFQATT and CDR2 SNEGSKA (reference sequence). CDR3 loop: CSARSDSHGQYF. CDR3 nucleotides: TGCAGTGCTAGATCGGACAGTCACGGGCAGTACTTC.

With regard to this clonotype: With a much larger clone just one base away, this may be a read error. The chain combines TRBV7-2 with TRBJ2-5, with D maybe TRBD1 (6 bases). This CDR3 contains 13 residues. The germline V gene encodes CDR1 SGHTA and CDR2 FQGNSA. The CDR3 coding sequence is TGTGTCAGCAGCTTTTTCAGGGGAGAGACCCAGTACTTC. Residues: CVSSFFRGETQYF. Filled out from reference TRBV7-2 and TRBJ2-5, the complete variable domain reads GAGVSQSPSNKVTEKGKDVELRCDPISGHTALYWYRQSLGQGLEFLIYFQGNSAPDKSGLPSDRFSAERTGGSVSTLTIQRTQQEDSAVYLCVSSFFRGETQYFGPGTRLLVL.